The rows below give T cell receptor beta chains drawn from one sample of a study of cytomegalovirus exposure and HLA in healthy donors. The assay was immunoSEQ multiplex PCR, and TCRdb's table has in-frame clones only and misses some. In the table there are some 150,000 clones, 75% to 80% of which are singletons. The sequenced sample was PBMCs. These receptors were obtained from a male donor in good health and CMV-seronegative. Both conserved end residues are part of each CDR3. Each record gives: clone size, V gene, J gene, D gene, CDR3 protein, CDR3 DNA. A D gene is named only where the DNA matches it firmly. Rows may omit the clone size; those that give it use once, few, many or a size class.

.	TRBV18	TRBJ1-2	TRBD1	CASSPLRDRGLSNYGYTF	TGTGCCAGCTCACCGCTCCGGGACAGGGGGCTTTCTAACTATGGCTACACCTTC
.	TRBV19	TRBJ1-3	.	CASRTSSGNTIYF	TGTGCCAGTAGAACAAGCTCTGGAAACACCATATATTTT
.	TRBV7-3	TRBJ1-2	TRBD1	CASRKLGTGENGYTF	TGTGCCAGCAGGAAACTCGGGACAGGGGAGAATGGCTACACCTTC
.	TRBV7-3	TRBJ1-2	TRBD1	CSSSRGGVGQGSGYTF	TGTTCCAGCAGTCGGGGTGGGGTCGGACAGGGGAGTGGCTACACCTTC
.	TRBV4-2	TRBJ2-6	.	CASSQEGAYGANVLTF	TGTGCCAGCAGCCAAGAAGGGGCTTACGGGGCCAACGTCCTGACTTTC
.	TRBV18	TRBJ2-5	.	CASSPERTEETQYF	TGTGCCAGCTCACCAGAGAGGACAGAAGAGACCCAGTACTTC
.	TRBV18	TRBJ2-1	.	CASSPPRLEQFF	TGTGCCAGCTCACCACCGCGGCTAGAGCAGTTCTTC
.	TRBV4-2	TRBJ1-1	.	CASSQGVADTEAFF	TGTGCCAGCAGCCAAGGGGTCGCGGACACTGAAGCTTTCTTT
.	TRBV7-7	TRBJ2-1	.	CASSHNAGANEQFF	TGTGCTAGCAGTCACAATGCGGGGGCCAATGAGCAGTTCTTC
.	TRBV10-2	TRBJ2-7	TRBD2	CASSESSGTTYEQYF	TGCGCCAGCAGTGAGTCCAGCGGGACGACCTACGAGCAGTACTTC
.	TRBV5-1	TRBJ2-7	TRBD2	CASSLALAGGSVEQYF	TGCGCCAGCAGCTTGGCGCTAGCGGGGGGGTCTGTCGAGCAGTACTTC
once	TRBV4-1	TRBJ1-2	.	CASSQDPQQGAWATRGYTF	TGCGCCAGCAGCCAAGATCCGCAACAGGGTGCGTGGGCCACGAGGGGCTACACCTTC
.	TRBV27	TRBJ2-1	TRBD1	CASSLTGWGQFF	TGTGCCAGCAGTTTGACAGGGTGGGGGCAGTTCTTC